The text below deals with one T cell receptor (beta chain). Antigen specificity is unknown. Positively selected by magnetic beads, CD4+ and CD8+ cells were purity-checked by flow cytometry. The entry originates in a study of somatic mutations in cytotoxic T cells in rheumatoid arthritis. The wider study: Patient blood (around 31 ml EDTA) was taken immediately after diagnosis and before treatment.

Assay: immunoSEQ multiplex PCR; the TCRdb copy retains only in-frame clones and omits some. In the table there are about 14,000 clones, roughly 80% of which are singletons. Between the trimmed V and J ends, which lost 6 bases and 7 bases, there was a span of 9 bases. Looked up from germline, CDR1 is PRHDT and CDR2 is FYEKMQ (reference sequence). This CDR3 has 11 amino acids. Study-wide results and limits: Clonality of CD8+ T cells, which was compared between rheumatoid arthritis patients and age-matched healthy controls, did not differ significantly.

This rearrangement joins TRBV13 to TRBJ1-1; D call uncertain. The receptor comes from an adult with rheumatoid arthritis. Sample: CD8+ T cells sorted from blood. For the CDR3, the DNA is TGTGCCAGCAGTGAAGCGGATGAAGCTTTCTTT. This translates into CASSEADEAFF.